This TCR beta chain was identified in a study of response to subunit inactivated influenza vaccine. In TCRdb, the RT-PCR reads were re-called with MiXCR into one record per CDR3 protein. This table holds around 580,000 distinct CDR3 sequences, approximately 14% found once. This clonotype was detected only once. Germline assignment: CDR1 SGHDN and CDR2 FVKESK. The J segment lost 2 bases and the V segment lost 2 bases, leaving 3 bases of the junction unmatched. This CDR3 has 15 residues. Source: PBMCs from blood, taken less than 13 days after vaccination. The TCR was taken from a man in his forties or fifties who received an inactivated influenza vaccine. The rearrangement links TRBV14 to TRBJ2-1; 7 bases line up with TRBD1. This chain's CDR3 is CASSQTQGAYNEQFF. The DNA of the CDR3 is TGTGCCAGCAGCCAAACCCAGGGGGCCTACAATGAGCAGTTCTTC. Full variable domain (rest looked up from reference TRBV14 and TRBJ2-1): EAGVTQFPSHSVIEKGQTVTLRCDPISGHDNLYWYRRVMGKEIKFLLHFVKESKQDESGMPNNRFLAERTGGTYSTLKVQPAELEDSGVYFCASSQTQGAYNEQFFGPGTRLTVL.